The 9 T cell receptor beta chains listed next were all sequenced from one sample in a study of Ad26.COV2.S vaccination and SARS-CoV-2 variants (dated by TCRdb to the early 2020s). The sample's time point label, in plain terms: individuals recovered from natural SARS-CoV-2 infection. Receptors were amplified or captured by the immunoSEQ multiplex PCR assay. The table comes from immuneACCESS by way of TCRdb, which keeps in-frame sequences with V and J called. Part of the clones is missing from these tables; in studies checked, under half for an unresolved V gene and the rest for unknown reasons. This sample comprises more than 40,000 clones, 83% of them detected only once. Of the sample, about 45% is held by the ten largest clones. Here the sequenced sample was peripheral blood, taken after recovery from COVID-19. The receptors were sampled from a human donor who had recovered from COVID-19.

Only a few counts were recorded for this clone. The chain links TRBV5-6 to TRBJ1-3; no clear D gene. Germline-derived CDR1 and CDR2 are SGHDT and YYEEEE. Deletions cut 4 bases from V and 0 bases from J, with 11 bases between. This CDR3 has 15 residues. As DNA, the CDR3 is TGTGCCAGCAGCCTTACGGTTTTCTCTGGAAACACCATATATTTT. Translating gives CASSLTVFSGNTIYF.

The chain couples TRBV5-4 to TRBJ2-2, with 7 bases aligning to TRBD1. Germline V gene sequence: CDR1 SGHNT, CDR2 YYREEE (reference sequence). J was trimmed by 4 bases and V by 4 bases; bases with no gene match: 7. The CDR3 extends over 15 amino acids. CDR3 DNA: TGTGCCAGCAGCGTCCGACAGGGCCGCACCGGGGAGCTGTTTTTT. Protein: CASSVRQGRTGELFF.

J is TRBJ1-1 and V is TRBV7-9, with a tentative D call TRBD1 (6 bases). The length of the CDR3 is 15 residues. Germline V gene sequence: CDR1 SEHNR, CDR2 FQNEAQ (reference sequence). V was shortened by 1 base and J by 0 bases, with 9 bases between the two germline ends. DNA of the CDR3: TGTGCCAGCAGCTTAGGGGGGCTGTTGAACACTGAAGCTTTCTTT. It yields the protein CASSLGGLLNTEAFF. The full variable domain, with the rest looked up from reference TRBV7-9 and TRBJ1-1, is DTGVSQNPRHKITKRGQNVTFRCDPISEHNRLYWYRQTLGQGPEFLTYFQNEAQLEKSRLLSDRFSAERPKGSFSTLEIQRTEQGDSAMYLCASSLGGLLNTEAFFGQGTRLTVV.

The chain carries TRBV6-6 and TRBJ1-1; D remains unclear. The germline V gene has CDR1 MNHNY and CDR2 SVGAGI (reference sequence). CDR3 length equals 13 residues. V was clipped by 5 bases and J by 3 bases, with 10 bases between them. DNA of the CDR3: TGTGCCAGCAGTCAGGTCCCGGACACTGAAGCTTTCTTT. It specifies CASSQVPDTEAFF.

The rearrangement joins TRBV20-1 to TRBJ2-2, with TRBD2 matching over 12 bases. Germline loops: CDR1 DFQATT, CDR2 SNEGSKA (reference sequence). The V segment lost 3 bases and the J segment 0 bases; nucleotides outside the gene matches: 11. The CDR3 totals 19 residues. Here the CDR3 reads CSASSLAGGRVPNTGELFF. The DNA of the CDR3 is TGCAGTGCTAGTTCGCTAGCGGGAGGGCGAGTACCGAACACCGGGGAGCTGTTTTTT.

This clone appeared a few times. The chain carries TRBV10-2 and TRBJ2-7, with D possibly being TRBD2 (6 bases). Germline V gene sequence: CDR1 WSHSY, CDR2 SAAADI. Trimming cost V 6 bases and J 4 bases, with 16 bases left between them. There are 14 residues in the CDR3. CDR3 protein: CASRSPGGAYEQYF. The CDR3 DNA follows: TGCGCCAGCAGGTCTCCTGGAGGGGCTTACGAGCAGTACTTC.

The rearrangement uses TRBV4-2 and TRBJ1-5; D gene unclear. Germline V gene sequence: CDR1 LGHNA, CDR2 YNFKEQ. V gave up 0 bases and J gave up 1 base, with 10 bases separating them. The CDR3 covers 16 residues. The CDR3 DNA reads as TGTGCCAGCAGCCAAGATCGGGAGTGGAGCAATCAGCCCCAGCATTTT. Translation: CASSQDREWSNQPQHF.

The V gene is TRBV9, the J gene TRBJ1-1; D remains unclear. Trimming left V 4 bases short and J 8 bases short, with 15 bases between. Looked up from germline, CDR1 is SGDLS and CDR2 is YYNGEE. This CDR3 region has 13 residues. CDR3 in DNA: TGTGCCAGCAGCCGATCTCCTACGGTGGAAGCTTTCTTT. Translated, it gives CASSRSPTVEAFF.

The CDR3 spells CASSLVLNTEAFF. CDR3 DNA: TGCGCCAGCAGCTTGGTCCTGAACACTGAAGCTTTCTTT. The rearrangement links TRBV5-1 to TRBJ1-1, with D unclear. Looked up from germline, CDR1 is SGHRS and CDR2 is YFSETQ. CDR3 size: 13 residues. V was clipped by 0 bases and J by 0 bases, with 3 bases between them. The whole variable domain, remainder taken from reference TRBV5-1 and TRBJ1-1, is KAGVTQTPRYLIKTRGQQVTLSCSPISGHRSVSWYQQTPGQGLQFLFEYFSETQRNKGNFPGRFSGRQFSNSRSEMNVSTLELGDSALYLCASSLVLNTEAFFGQGTRLTVV.